This T cell receptor (beta chain) stems from a study of radiotherapy plus CTLA-4 blockade in lung cancer. The repertoire was sequenced with immunoSEQ multiplex PCR; TCRdb's copy has only in-frame clones and lacks some. The table has some 70,000 clones, about 85% seen once. Looked up from germline, CDR1 is SGDLS and CDR2 is YYNGEE. The V gene lost 0 bases and the J gene lost 1 base, with 11 bases spanning the gap. The CDR3 totals 17 residues. This TCR derives from a human donor with non-small cell lung cancer who had a partial response to radiotherapy plus ipilimumab. Sequenced material: peripheral blood, taken from a patient treated with radiotherapy plus ipilimumab. The genes are TRBV9 and TRBJ2-6, with a possible D match to TRBD2 (6 bases). The CDR3: CASSVAGEGSGANVLTF. The CDR3 DNA reads TGTGCCAGCAGCGTAGCGGGAGAAGGATCTGGGGCCAACGTCCTGACTTTC.